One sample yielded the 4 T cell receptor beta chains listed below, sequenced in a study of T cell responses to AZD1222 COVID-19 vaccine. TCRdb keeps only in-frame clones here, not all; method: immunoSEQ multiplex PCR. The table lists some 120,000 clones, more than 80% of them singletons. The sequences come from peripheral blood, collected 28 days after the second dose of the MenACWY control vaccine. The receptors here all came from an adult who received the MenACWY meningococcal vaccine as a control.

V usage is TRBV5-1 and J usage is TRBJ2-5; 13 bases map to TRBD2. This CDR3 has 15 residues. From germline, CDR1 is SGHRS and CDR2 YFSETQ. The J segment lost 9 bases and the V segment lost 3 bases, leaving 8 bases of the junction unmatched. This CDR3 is CASSSSPLAGGPQYF. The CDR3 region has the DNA TGCGCCAGCAGCTCCTCCCCACTAGCGGGGGGGCCCCAGTACTTC. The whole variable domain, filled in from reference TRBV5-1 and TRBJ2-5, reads KAGVTQTPRYLIKTRGQQVTLSCSPISGHRSVSWYQQTPGQGLQFLFEYFSETQRNKGNFPGRFSGRQFSNSRSEMNVSTLELGDSALYLCASSSSPLAGGPQYFGPGTRLLVL.

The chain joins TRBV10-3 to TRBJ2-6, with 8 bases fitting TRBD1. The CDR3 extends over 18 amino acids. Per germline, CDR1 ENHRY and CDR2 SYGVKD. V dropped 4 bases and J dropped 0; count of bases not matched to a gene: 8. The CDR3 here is CAISALTGESSGANVLTF. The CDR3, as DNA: TGTGCCATCAGTGCCCTGACAGGGGAGAGCTCTGGGGCCAACGTCCTGACTTTC.

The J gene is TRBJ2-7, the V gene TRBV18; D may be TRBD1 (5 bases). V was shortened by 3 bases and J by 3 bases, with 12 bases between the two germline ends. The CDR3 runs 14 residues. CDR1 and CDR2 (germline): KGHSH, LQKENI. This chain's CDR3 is CASSPNLDSYEQYV. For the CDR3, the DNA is TGTGCCAGCTCACCTAATCTTGACAGCTACGAGCAGTACGTC.

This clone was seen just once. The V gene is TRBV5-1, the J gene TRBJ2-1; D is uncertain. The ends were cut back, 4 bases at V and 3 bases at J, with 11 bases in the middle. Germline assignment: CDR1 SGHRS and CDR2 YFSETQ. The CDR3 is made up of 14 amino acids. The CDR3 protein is CASSPSPIYNEQFF. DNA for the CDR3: TGCGCCAGCAGCCCCTCGCCAATCTACAATGAGCAGTTCTTC.